Included here is one T cell receptor (beta chain) sequence, with context. The data were taken from a study of blood T cell repertoires in COVID-19. Some clones are missing from TCRdb's copy, which holds only in-frame ones; the method was immunoSEQ multiplex PCR. The sample has over 30,000 clones, 90% seen once. The CDR3 extends over 15 amino acids. CDR1 and CDR2 from the germline V gene are LNHDA and SQIVND (reference sequence). Germline trimming cut 5 bases from V and 7 bases from J; bases unmatched to any gene: 9. The sequenced material came from peripheral blood. The TCR was taken from a man aged 70-80 years with active or convalescent COVID-19. The J gene is TRBJ1-5, the V gene TRBV19; TRBD1 matches at 9 bases. This chain's CDR3 is CASSFNRDRDQPQHF. DNA of the CDR3: TGTGCCAGTAGTTTTAACCGGGACAGGGACCAGCCCCAGCATTTT.